The 28 T cell receptor beta chains below all came from one sample that was sequenced in a study of T cell responses to AZD1222 COVID-19 vaccine listed by TCRdb under 2021. The meaning of the sample's time point label: baseline before first vaccination. Receptors were amplified or captured by the immunoSEQ multiplex PCR assay. Here the immuneACCESS table is served through TCRdb, limited to in-frame sequences with V and J called. Missing clones are a known gap in these copies; in checked studies unresolved V genes cover under half, and the rest lacks a known reason. This sample has 80,000 to 100,000 clones in its table, and roughly 86% of those were observed once. In total, the top ten clones hold 5.8% of the sample. This specimen was peripheral blood, taken on day 0 of AZD1222 vaccination. These receptors originate from an adult in good health.

The DNA for the CDR3 is TGTGCCAGCAGTCCCCAGCGGGAGGGGGGCCATGAGCAGTTCTTC. Protein product: CASSPQREGGHEQFF. V and J are TRBV6-4 and TRBJ2-1; 10 nucleotides align to TRBD2. The V and J ends lost 5 bases and 8 bases, in that order; junction bases with no gene match: 9. The CDR3 contains 15 residues. Germline assignment: CDR1 MRHNA and CDR2 SNTAGT.

V is TRBV20-1 and J is TRBJ1-5; 7 positions match TRBD1. This CDR3 contains 12 residues. Trimming cost V 3 bases and J 6 bases; bases outside gene matches: 2. CDR1 and CDR2 (germline): DFQATT, SNEGSKA (reference sequence). The CDR3 loop reads CSASNRGQPQHF. Written as DNA, the CDR3 is TGCAGTGCTAGTAACAGGGGTCAGCCCCAGCATTTT.

The chain carries TRBV7-8 and TRBJ1-1, with 8 nucleotides matching TRBD1. Germline V gives CDR1 SGHVS, CDR2 FQNEAQ. J was trimmed by 7 bases and V by 8 bases; bases with no gene match: 12. This CDR3 spans 14 amino acids. CDR3 protein: CASFPWAGGNEAFF. The CDR3 nucleotides are TGTGCCAGCTTCCCTTGGGCAGGGGGCAATGAAGCTTTCTTT.

The chain recombines TRBV7-2 with TRBJ2-1; 10 bases align to TRBD2. The length of the CDR3 is 14 residues. The J segment lost 6 bases and the V segment lost 4 bases, leaving 3 bases of the junction unmatched. CDR1 and CDR2 from the germline V gene are SGHTA and FQGNSA. The CDR3 loop is CASSSSGGPNEQFF. The CDR3 bases are TGTGCCAGCAGCTCTAGCGGGGGACCCAATGAGCAGTTCTTC.

This clone was observed once. V is TRBV19 and J is TRBJ1-4, with 12 bases lining up with TRBD1. CDR1 and CDR2 from the germline V gene are LNHDA and SQIVND (reference sequence). The CDR3 is 15 residues long. Trimming at V came to 2 bases and at J to 8 bases, leaving 3 bases not matched to a gene. CDR3 protein: CASSIMGQGAEKLFF. CDR3 DNA sequence: TGTGCCAGTAGTATAATGGGACAGGGGGCCGAAAAACTGTTTTTT.

In nucleotides, the CDR3 is TGCGGGGGACCGCGGGGTTATAATTCACCCCTCCACTTT. Protein product: CGGPRGYNSPLHF. The chain carries TRBV5-1 and TRBJ1-6; TRBD1 might be the D (5 bases). Germline V gene data show CDR1 as SGHRS and CDR2 as YFSETQ. The CDR3 has 13 amino acids. The full variable domain, completed using reference TRBV5-1 and TRBJ1-6, is KAGVTQTPRYLIKTRGQQVTLSCSPISGHRSVSWYQQTPGQGLQFLFEYFSETQRNKGNFPGRFSGRQFSNSRSEMNVSTLELGDSALYLCGGPRGYNSPLHFGNGTRLTVT.

CDR3 amino acids: CASSMGDRFHTF. In nucleotides, the CDR3 is TGTGCCAGTAGTATGGGGGACAGGTTCCACACCTTC. The chain combines TRBV19 with TRBJ1-2, with TRBD1 identical over 8 bases. The CDR3 is 12 amino acids. Trimming cost V 3 bases and J 12 bases; bases outside gene matches: 6. Looked up from germline, CDR1 is LNHDA and CDR2 is SQIVND (reference sequence). The full variable domain, completed using reference TRBV19 and TRBJ1-2, is DGGITQSPKYLFRKEGQNVTLSCEQNLNHDAMYWYRQDPGQGLRLIYYSQIVNDFQKGDIAEGYSVSREKKESFPLTVTSAQKNPTAFYLCASSMGDRFHTFGSGTRLTVV.

The chain couples TRBV29-1 to TRBJ1-2, with D possibly matching TRBD1 (6 bases). CDR1 SQVTM and CDR2 ANQGSEA come from the germline V gene. The CDR3 totals 15 residues. The germline V and J ends were trimmed by 2 bases and 4 bases, with 17 bases remaining between them. CDR3 in amino acids: CSVENLWTVGYGYTF. The CDR3 DNA reads TGCAGCGTTGAAAACCTCTGGACAGTCGGCTATGGCTACACCTTC.

This sequence joins TRBV10-3 and TRBJ2-7; D perhaps matches TRBD2 (6 bases). Per germline, CDR1 ENHRY and CDR2 SYGVKD. The length of the CDR3 is 12 residues. Trimming took 3 bases from V and 5 from J, leaving 8 bases between them. CDR3 residues: CAISDSGDEQYF. The CDR3 bases are TGTGCCATCAGTGACTCGGGGGACGAGCAGTACTTC.

This chain uses TRBV6-5 with TRBJ2-2; TRBD2 matches at 11 bases. Germline CDR1 is MNHEY and CDR2 is SVGAGI. The CDR3 extends over 14 amino acids. The ends lost 6 bases at V and 4 bases at J; junction bases unmatched: 1. CDR3 DNA sequence: TGTGCCAGCAGGGGACTAGCGGCCACCGGGGAGCTGTTTTTT. Encoded protein: CASRGLAATGELFF.

The rearrangement joins TRBV27 to TRBJ1-5, with a possible D match to TRBD1 (6 bases). The CDR3 has 14 residues. Trimming shortened V by 6 bases and J by 6 bases, and 15 bases separated the two germline ends. Germline-derived CDR1 and CDR2 are MNHEY and SMNVEV (reference sequence). In DNA, the CDR3 is TGTGCCAGCAGCCCCGGGACATTGGGTCAGCCCCAGCATTTT. Translation gives CASSPGTLGQPQHF.

The rearrangement links TRBV6-2 or TRBV6-3 to TRBJ2-7; no definite D call. V lost 5 bases, J lost 3 bases, and 14 bases lay in between. CDR1 is MNHEY, CDR2 SVGEGT, per germline. The CDR3 has 14 residues. CDR3 region: CASSRDLTLYEQYF. In nucleotides, the CDR3 is TGTGCCAGCAGTCGTGATTTAACTCTCTACGAGCAGTACTTC.

The chain links TRBV18 to TRBJ2-7; 9 positions agree with TRBD1. The CDR3 extends over 17 amino acids. V was pared by 0 bases and J by 3 bases, with 9 bases of the junction left unmatched. The V gene's germline CDR1 is KGHSH and CDR2 LQKENI. The CDR3 DNA sequence: TGTGCCAGCTCACCACCGGGGACAGGGTTCTCCTTCTACGAGCAGTACTTC. This encodes CASSPPGTGFSFYEQYF.

This chain links TRBV11-3 with TRBJ2-3, with D perhaps matching TRBD1 or TRBD2 (7 bases each). The CDR3 sequence is 18 residues long. The germline V and J ends were trimmed by 4 bases and 0 bases, with 20 bases remaining between them. The V gene's germline CDR1 is SGHNT and CDR2 YENEEA. The CDR3 sequence: CASSSRGGRGLSTDTQYF. For the CDR3, the DNA is TGTGCCAGCAGCTCCCGCGGAGGGAGGGGGCTAAGCACAGATACGCAGTATTTT.

The count of this clone is one. This sequence joins TRBV13 and TRBJ1-1; 9 bases are shared with TRBD1. Germline lookup yields CDR1 PRHDT and CDR2 FYEKMQ (reference sequence). Trimming took 5 bases from V and 6 from J; bases not matched to a gene: 7. The CDR3 consists of 14 residues. The CDR3 region has the DNA TGTGCCAGCAGCCCAGACAGGGGGGGCTCTGAAGCTTTCTTT. Amino acid sequence: CASSPDRGGSEAFF.

The chain joins TRBV15 to TRBJ2-7; D possibly corresponds to TRBD1 (5 bases). The CDR3 is 15 residues long. Deletions cut 7 bases from V and 6 bases from J, with 22 bases between. Looked up from germline, CDR1 is LNHNV and CDR2 is YYDKDF (reference sequence). The CDR3 DNA reads TGTGCCACCACTCACGTAGGGCAGGGTCAAGGCGAGCAGTACTTC. This codes for CATTHVGQGQGEQYF. Complete variable domain (other parts from reference TRBV15 and TRBJ2-7): DAMVIQNPRYQVTQFGKPVTLSCSQTLNHNVMYWYQQKSSQAPKLLFHYYDKDFNNEADTPDNFQSRRPNTSFCFLDIRSPGLGDTAMYLCATTHVGQGQGEQYFGPGTRLTVT.

The chain couples TRBV3-1 (or the pseudogene TRBV3-2) to TRBJ2-5, with a weak D call TRBD2 (5 bases). V shed 0 bases and J shed 0 bases, with 5 bases lying between them. Per the germline V gene, CDR1 is LGHDT and CDR2 is YNNKEL (reference sequence). The CDR3 extends over 14 amino acids. CDR3 DNA: TGTGCCAGCAGCCAAGAGGACTACCAAGAGACCCAGTACTTC. This translates into CASSQEDYQETQYF.

This clone was seen only once. This sample also contains other DNA sequences that code for the same CDR3. V and J are TRBV10-3 and TRBJ1-5; the match to TRBD1 covers 7 bases. This CDR3 comprises 14 residues. The junction had 5 bases not matched to a gene; V was cut back by 8 bases and J by 1 base. The germline V gene encodes CDR1 ENHRY and CDR2 SYGVKD. The CDR3 nucleotides are TGTGCCATCTCTGACAGGGAGAGCAATCAGCCCCAGCATTTT. It specifies CAISDRESNQPQHF.

The CDR3 DNA reads as TGCGCCAGCAGCCTTGGACTAGGGGGGGATACGCAGTATTTT. The encoded protein is CASSLGLGGDTQYF. The chain is built from TRBV5-1 and TRBJ2-3; perhaps TRBD2 as D (7 bases). The V end lost 4 bases, the J end lost 6 bases, and 15 bases lay between the germline ends. Germline assignment: CDR1 SGHRS and CDR2 YFSETQ. The length of the CDR3 is 14 residues.

The chain has TRBV28 and TRBJ1-6, with 7 bases lining up with TRBD1. CDR1 MDHEN and CDR2 SYDVKM come from the germline V gene. With 4 bases clipped from V and 0 bases from J, the junction kept 3 bases outside the gene matches. The CDR3 extends over 16 amino acids. In DNA, the CDR3 is TGTGCCAGCAGTTCCCGGGACAGCTCCTATAATTCACCCCTCCACTTT. As protein: CASSSRDSSYNSPLHF.

The CDR3 region is CASSQEGGPNYGYTF. The CDR3 DNA is TGTGCCAGCAGCCAAGAGGGCGGACCTAACTATGGCTACACCTTC. The chain uses TRBV4-2 and TRBJ1-2; D not resolved. This CDR3 has 15 residues. V lost 0 bases to trimming and J lost 0 bases, with 8 bases between them. Per germline, CDR1 LGHNA and CDR2 YNFKEQ.

The chain has TRBV7-9 and TRBJ2-5; D perhaps matches TRBD1 (5 bases). The CDR3 extends over 15 amino acids. The ends were cut back, 1 base at V and 2 bases at J, with 11 bases in the middle. The germline V gene encodes CDR1 SEHNR and CDR2 FQNEAQ (reference sequence). CDR3 amino acids: CASSLGRAHQETQYF. CDR3 bases: TGTGCCAGCAGCTTAGGCAGGGCCCATCAAGAGACCCAGTACTTC.

V gene TRBV27 combines with J gene TRBJ1-2; D is possibly TRBD1 (5 bases). The CDR3 has 14 amino acids. Trimming removed 5 bases at V and 3 bases at J, with 13 bases between. Germline loops: CDR1 MNHEY, CDR2 SMNVEV (reference sequence). The CDR3 DNA is TGTGCCAGCAGTAGGTCGGGACCGGACTATGGCTACACCTTC. Its protein product is CASSRSGPDYGYTF.

This sequence joins TRBV24-1 and TRBJ2-5, with D uncertain. CDR3 length equals 13 residues. From germline, CDR1 is KGHDR and CDR2 SFDVKD. Trimming took off 5 bases at V and 0 bases at J, with 6 bases between the two ends. The CDR3 sequence: CATSAEYQETQYF. The CDR3 DNA reads as TGTGCCACCAGTGCTGAGTACCAAGAGACCCAGTACTTC.

V and J are TRBV6-1 and TRBJ1-4; D is unclear. The germline CDR1 and CDR2 sequences are MNHNS and SASEGT. The CDR3 sequence is 13 residues long. V was cut by 3 bases and J by 7 bases, with 9 bases left in between. The CDR3 is CASSDGQVEKLFF. The CDR3 DNA reads as TGTGCCAGCAGTGATGGGCAAGTTGAAAAACTGTTTTTT.

The rearrangement joins TRBV7-9 to TRBJ2-3, with 15 positions matching TRBD2. The CDR3 loop spans 19 amino acids. Germline V gene data show CDR1 as SEHNR and CDR2 as FQNEAQ (reference sequence). Losses at the gene ends were 3 bases for V and 0 bases for J; bases not matched to a gene: 7. The CDR3 here is CASSFRTSGRATSTDTQYF. As DNA, the CDR3 is TGTGCCAGCAGCTTCCGGACTAGCGGGAGGGCAACGAGCACAGATACGCAGTATTTT.

J is TRBJ2-5 and V is TRBV5-5; D unclear. Trimming stripped 4 bases from V and 5 bases from J, with 9 bases between. The CDR3 covers 12 residues. Germline values: CDR1 SGHKS, CDR2 YYEKEE (reference sequence). The CDR3 region has the DNA TGTGCCAGCAGCCCTCATAGGGAGACCCAGTACTTC. It encodes CASSPHRETQYF.

This clone was recorded only once. The rearrangement joins TRBV21-1 to TRBJ1-5; TRBD1, the D gene given by the table, was not confirmed from the DNA. TRBV21-1 is tagged as a pseudogene. The CDR3 covers 16 residues. DNA of the CDR3: TGTGCCACTAAGAAGGGGCCGGACAGGATAAATCAGCCCCAGCATTTT. It is translated as CATKKGPDRINQPQHF.